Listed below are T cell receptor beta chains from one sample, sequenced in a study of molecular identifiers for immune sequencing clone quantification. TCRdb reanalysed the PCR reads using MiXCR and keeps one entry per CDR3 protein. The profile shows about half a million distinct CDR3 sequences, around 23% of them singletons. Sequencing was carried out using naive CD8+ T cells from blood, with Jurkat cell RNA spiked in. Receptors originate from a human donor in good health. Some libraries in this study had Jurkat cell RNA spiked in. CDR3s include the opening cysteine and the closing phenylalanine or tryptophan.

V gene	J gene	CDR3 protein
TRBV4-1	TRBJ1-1	CASCRSTAMNTEAFF
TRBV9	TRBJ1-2	CASSVGLESPRYGYTF
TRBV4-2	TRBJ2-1	CASSPRTDSYNEQFF
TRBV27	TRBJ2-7	CASSLTPTGVGYEQYF
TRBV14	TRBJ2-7	CASSQGTDSYEQYF
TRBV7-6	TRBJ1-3	CASSSETAFSGNTIYF
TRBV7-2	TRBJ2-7	CASSLAPGDQGEQYF
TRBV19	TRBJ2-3	CASGAGPSTDTQYF
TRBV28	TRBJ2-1	CASSFRGRGNEQLF
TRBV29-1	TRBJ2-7	CSVRLDRVVSYEQYF
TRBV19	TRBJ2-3	CASSITSGSPDTQYF
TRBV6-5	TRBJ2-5	CASSYPNVRLRGETQYF
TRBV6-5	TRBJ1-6	CAGSYSGGNSPLHF
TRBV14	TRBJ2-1	CASSQSQGVAGVFYNEQFF
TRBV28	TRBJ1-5	CASSLMSSNQPQHF
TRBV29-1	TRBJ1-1	CSVVGQNTEAFF
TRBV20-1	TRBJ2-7	CSARVGGESTYEQYF
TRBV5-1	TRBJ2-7	CASSGKDRGPYEQYF
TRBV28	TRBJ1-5	CASSSMGTRQPQHF
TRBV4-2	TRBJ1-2	CASSQDLPEGHGYTF
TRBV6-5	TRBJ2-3	CASSHLGGDGTDTQYF
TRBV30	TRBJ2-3	CAWSVGVSGHHTDTQYF
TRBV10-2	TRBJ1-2	CASSGRFNYGYTF
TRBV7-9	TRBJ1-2	CASRLAGSTNYGYPF
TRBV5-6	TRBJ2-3	CASRDARTDTQYF
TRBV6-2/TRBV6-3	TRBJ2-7	CASSDPLGEKLYEQYF
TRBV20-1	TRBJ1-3	CSAPDSRGNTIYF
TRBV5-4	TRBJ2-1	CASSRGLLNGQFF
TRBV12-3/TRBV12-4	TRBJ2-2	CASSLAVSPGELFF
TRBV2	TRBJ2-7	CASSDWQALTSSYEQYF
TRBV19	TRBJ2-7	CASSIGQGFSYEQYF
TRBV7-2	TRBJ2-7	CASSVSGRLAGYYEQYF
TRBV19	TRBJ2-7	CATNDSPEGEQYF
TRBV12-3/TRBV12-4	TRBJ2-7	CASSLWDRGYEQYF
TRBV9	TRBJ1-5	CASSVVYWGQGAYSNQPQHF
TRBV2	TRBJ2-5	CASSEPGLVETQYF
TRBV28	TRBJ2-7	CASGSGAQYEQYF
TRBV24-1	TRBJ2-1	CATSDGGITGVGDEQFF
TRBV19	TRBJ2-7	CASSVDGGPREQYF
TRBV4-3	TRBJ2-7	CASSQDVSLGLAEFYEQYF
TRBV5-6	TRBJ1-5	CASSLDGPRGGNQPQHF
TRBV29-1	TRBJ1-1	CSVEGQGGTEAFF
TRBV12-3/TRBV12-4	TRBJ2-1	CASSSGTGVPCNEQFF
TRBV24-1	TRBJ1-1	CATSGRGTEAFF
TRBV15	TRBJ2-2	CATSRDRSTGELFF
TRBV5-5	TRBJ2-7	CASRPIAGAYEQYF
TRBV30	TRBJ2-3	CAWSAGGGTDTQYF
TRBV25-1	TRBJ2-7	CASSELARGYEQYF
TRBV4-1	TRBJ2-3	CASSQAFGATTDTQYF
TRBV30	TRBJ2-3	CAWSPPGRAADTQYF
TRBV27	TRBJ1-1	CASRGVTGGYTEAFF
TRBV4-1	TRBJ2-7	CASSQVPESSYEQYF
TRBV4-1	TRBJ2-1	CASSQDQGYNEQFF
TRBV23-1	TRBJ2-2	CASSSLARVETGELFF